The text below deals with one T cell receptor beta chain. These data originate in a study of T cells expressing NK-cell markers. About the study: Sorted CD3+CD56+NKG2C+, CD3+CD56+NKG2C- and CD3+CD56-NKG2C+ T cells provided the TCR beta repertoires. The study sequenced eight donors, seven HCMV-seropositive and one seronegative.

The CDR3 covers 14 residues. CDR1 SGHRS and CDR2 YFSETQ come from the germline V gene. TCRdb reprocessed the 5' RACE reads, keeping one entry per CDR3 protein, no DNA. The repertoire table contains 550,000 to 600,000 distinct CDR3 sequences. The source is a man between 18 and 35 years old in good health. The chain combines TRBV5-1 with TRBJ2-1; TCRdb's D gene call, TRBD1, goes unchecked for lack of DNA. The sample comprised blood T cells: a sorted CD56 or NKG2C T cell subset, CD4+ or CD8+ T cells, or bulk PBMC T cells (not recorded which). The CDR3 sequence: CASSLGTGSHEQFF.